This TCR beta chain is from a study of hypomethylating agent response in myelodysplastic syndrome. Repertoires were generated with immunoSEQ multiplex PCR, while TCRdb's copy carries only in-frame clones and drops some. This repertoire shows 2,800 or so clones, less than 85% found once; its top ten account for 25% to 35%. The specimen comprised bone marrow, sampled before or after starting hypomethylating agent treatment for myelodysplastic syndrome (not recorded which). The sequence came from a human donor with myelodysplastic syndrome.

CDR3 DNA sequence: TGTGCCAGCAGCTCGGGCGGCGCGGGAGGGCCCAGGGACATTCAGTACTTC. As protein: CASSSGGAGGPRDIQYF. This chain joins TRBV5-4 and TRBJ2-4, with TRBD2 identical over 9 bases. J was trimmed by 8 bases and V by 3 bases; bases with no gene match: 15. The CDR3 is made up of 17 amino acids. Germline lookup yields CDR1 SGHNT and CDR2 YYREEE (reference sequence).